The text below deals with one T cell receptor (beta chain). Antigen unknown. This sample stems from a study of cytomegalovirus exposure and HLA in healthy donors. Whole-study findings and limits: Reportedly, diagnosis of cytomegalovirus status by the classifier showed high specificity and sensitivity. Most sequenced TCRs were rare (though some public TCRs occurred in many donors). Later work associated 16,951 TCR beta sequences with HLA alleles at 0.05 false discovery rate.

The PCR employed 60 Vbeta primers together with 13 Jbeta primers. Method: immunoSEQ multiplex PCR; TCRdb's copy keeps in-frame clones and lacks some. The sample shows 100,000 to 150,000 clones, roughly 80% of them seen only once. Germline V lookup: CDR1 MNHEY, CDR2 SMNVEV (reference sequence). The CDR3 totals 15 residues. V lost 4 bases, J lost 3 bases, and 8 bases stayed unmatched. V usage is TRBV27 and J usage is TRBJ2-7; 8 nucleotides match TRBD2. The sequence was obtained from a woman in her 40s in good health and CMV-seronegative. Input material: PBMCs. CDR3: CASSYSGENLYEQYF. For the CDR3, the DNA is TGTGCCAGCAGTTATAGCGGGGAAAACCTCTACGAGCAGTACTTC.